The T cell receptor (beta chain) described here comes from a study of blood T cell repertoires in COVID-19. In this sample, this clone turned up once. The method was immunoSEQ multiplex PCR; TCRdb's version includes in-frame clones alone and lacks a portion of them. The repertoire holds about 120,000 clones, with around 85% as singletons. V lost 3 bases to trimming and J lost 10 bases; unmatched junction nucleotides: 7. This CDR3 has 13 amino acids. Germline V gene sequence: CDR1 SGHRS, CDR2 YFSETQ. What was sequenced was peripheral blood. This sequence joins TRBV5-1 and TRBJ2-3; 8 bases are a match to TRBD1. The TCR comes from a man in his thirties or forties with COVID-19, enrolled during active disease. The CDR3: CASSSVQGGAQYF. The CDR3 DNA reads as TGCGCCAGCAGCTCCGTACAGGGGGGTGCGCAGTATTTT.